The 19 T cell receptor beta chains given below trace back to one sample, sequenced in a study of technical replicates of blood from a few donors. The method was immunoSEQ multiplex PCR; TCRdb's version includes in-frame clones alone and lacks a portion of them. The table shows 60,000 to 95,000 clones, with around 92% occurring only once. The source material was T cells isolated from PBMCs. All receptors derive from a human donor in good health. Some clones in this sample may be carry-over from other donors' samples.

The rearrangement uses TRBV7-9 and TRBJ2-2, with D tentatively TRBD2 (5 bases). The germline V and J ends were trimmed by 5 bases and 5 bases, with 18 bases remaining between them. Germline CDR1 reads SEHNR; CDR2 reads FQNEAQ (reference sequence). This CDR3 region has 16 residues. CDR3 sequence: CASSPAGSERTGELFF. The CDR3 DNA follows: TGTGCCAGCAGCCCCGCCGGTAGCGAAAGGACCGGGGAGCTGTTTTTT.

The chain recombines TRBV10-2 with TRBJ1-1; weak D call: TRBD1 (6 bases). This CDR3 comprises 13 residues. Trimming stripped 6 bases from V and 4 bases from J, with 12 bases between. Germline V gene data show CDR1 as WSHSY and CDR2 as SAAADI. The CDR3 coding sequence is TGCGCCAGCAGATCAGGGGAGATCACTGAAGCTTTCTTT. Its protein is CASRSGEITEAFF.

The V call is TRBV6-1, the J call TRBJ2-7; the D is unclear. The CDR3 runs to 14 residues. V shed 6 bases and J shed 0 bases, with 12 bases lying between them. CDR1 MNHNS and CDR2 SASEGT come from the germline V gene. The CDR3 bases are TGTGCCAGCAGCCCCGGCGACATCTCCTACGAGCAGTACTTC. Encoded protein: CASSPGDISYEQYF.

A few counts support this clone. As DNA, the CDR3 is TGTGCCAGCAGTTACTCAGGGGAATCAAGAAACACCATATATTTT. This codes for CASSYSGESRNTIYF. The chain combines TRBV6-5 with TRBJ1-3, with D perhaps TRBD1 (5 bases). Germline lookup yields CDR1 MNHEY and CDR2 SVGAGI. This CDR3 has 15 residues. Trimming stripped 0 bases from V and 5 bases from J, with 11 bases between.

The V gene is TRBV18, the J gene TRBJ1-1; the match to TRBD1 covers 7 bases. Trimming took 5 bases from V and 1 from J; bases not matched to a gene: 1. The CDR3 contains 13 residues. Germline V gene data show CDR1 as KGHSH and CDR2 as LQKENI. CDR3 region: CASSGQENTEAFF. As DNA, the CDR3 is TGTGCCAGCTCAGGACAGGAGAACACTGAAGCTTTCTTT.

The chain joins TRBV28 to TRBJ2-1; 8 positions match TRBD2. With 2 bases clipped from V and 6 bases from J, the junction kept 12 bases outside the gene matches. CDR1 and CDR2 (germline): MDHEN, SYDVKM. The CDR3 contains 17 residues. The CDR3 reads CASSLASLSGSGNEQFF. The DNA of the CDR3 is TGTGCCAGCAGTTTAGCTTCTTTGAGCGGGAGTGGCAATGAGCAGTTCTTC.

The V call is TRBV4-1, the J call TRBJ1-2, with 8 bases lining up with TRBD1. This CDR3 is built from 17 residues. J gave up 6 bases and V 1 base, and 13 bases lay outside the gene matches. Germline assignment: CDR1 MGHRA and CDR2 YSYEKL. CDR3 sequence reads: CASSQGSPDRGLDGYTF. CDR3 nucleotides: TGCGCCAGCAGCCAAGGATCCCCTGACAGGGGATTGGATGGCTACACCTTC.

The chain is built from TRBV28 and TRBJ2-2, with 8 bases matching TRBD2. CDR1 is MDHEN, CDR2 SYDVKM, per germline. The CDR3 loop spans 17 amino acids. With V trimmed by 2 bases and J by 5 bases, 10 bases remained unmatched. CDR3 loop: CASSLRTSRRGTGELFF. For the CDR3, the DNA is TGTGCCAGCAGTTTAAGGACTAGCCGCCGAGGAACCGGGGAGCTGTTTTTT.

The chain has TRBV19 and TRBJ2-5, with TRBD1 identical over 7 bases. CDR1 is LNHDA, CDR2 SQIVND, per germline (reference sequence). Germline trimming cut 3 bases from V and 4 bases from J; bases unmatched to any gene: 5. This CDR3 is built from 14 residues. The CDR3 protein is CASSIETGRETQYF. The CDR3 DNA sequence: TGTGCCAGTAGTATCGAGACAGGGAGAGAGACCCAGTACTTC.

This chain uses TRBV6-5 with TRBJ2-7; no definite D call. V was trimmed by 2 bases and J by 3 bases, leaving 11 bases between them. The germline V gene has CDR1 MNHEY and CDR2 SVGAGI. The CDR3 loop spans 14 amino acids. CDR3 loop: CASSYARGSYEQYF. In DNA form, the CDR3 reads TGTGCCAGCAGTTACGCTCGTGGCAGCTACGAGCAGTACTTC.

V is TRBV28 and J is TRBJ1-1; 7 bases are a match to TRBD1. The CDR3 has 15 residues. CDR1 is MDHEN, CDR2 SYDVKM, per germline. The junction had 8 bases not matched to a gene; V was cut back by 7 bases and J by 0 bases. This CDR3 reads CASTQGEALNTEAFF. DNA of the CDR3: TGTGCCAGCACCCAGGGGGAGGCTTTGAACACTGAAGCTTTCTTT.

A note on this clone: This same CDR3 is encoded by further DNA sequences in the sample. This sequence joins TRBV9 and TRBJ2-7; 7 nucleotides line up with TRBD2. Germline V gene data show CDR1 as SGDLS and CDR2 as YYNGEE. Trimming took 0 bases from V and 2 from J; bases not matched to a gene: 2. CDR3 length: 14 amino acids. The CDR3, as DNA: TGTGCCAGCAGCGTAGGGGGGGGAACCTACGAGCAGTACTTC. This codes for CASSVGGGTYEQYF.

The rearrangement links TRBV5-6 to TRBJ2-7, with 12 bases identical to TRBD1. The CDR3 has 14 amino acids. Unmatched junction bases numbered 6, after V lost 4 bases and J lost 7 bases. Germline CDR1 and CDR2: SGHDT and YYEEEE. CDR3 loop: CASSGGQGAREQYF. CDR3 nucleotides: TGTGCCAGCAGCGGGGGACAGGGGGCCAGAGAGCAGTACTTC.

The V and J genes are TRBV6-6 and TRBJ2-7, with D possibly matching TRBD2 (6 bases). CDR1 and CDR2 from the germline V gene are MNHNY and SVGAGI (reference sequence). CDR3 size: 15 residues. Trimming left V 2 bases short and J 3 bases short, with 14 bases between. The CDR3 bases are TGTGCCAGCAGTTACCCGTCCGGGGGTGTCTACGAGCAGTACTTC. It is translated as CASSYPSGGVYEQYF.

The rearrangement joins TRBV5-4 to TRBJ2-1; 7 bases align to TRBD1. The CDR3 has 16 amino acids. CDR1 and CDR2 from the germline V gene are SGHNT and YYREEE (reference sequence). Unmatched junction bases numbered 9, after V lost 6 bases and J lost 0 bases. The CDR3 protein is CASIPTGSSSYNEQFF. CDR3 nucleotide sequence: TGTGCCAGCATCCCGACAGGGTCCAGCTCCTACAATGAGCAGTTCTTC.

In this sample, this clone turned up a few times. In nucleotides, the CDR3 is TGTGCCAGCAGCACCGACAGGATTAGTTCCACTGAAGCTTTCTTT. This gives the protein CASSTDRISSTEAFF. The V and J genes are TRBV7-9 and TRBJ1-1, with D tentatively TRBD1 (6 bases). V lost 5 bases to trimming and J lost 4 bases, with 17 bases between them. The CDR3 contains 15 residues. The germline V gene encodes CDR1 SEHNR and CDR2 FQNEAQ (reference sequence).

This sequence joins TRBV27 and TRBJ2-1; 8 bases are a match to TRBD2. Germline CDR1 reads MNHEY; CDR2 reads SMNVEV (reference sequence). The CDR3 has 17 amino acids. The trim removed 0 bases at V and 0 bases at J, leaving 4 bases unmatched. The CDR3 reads CASSLSSGMSSYNEQFF. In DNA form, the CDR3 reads TGTGCCAGCAGTTTATCTAGCGGGATGAGCTCCTACAATGAGCAGTTCTTC.

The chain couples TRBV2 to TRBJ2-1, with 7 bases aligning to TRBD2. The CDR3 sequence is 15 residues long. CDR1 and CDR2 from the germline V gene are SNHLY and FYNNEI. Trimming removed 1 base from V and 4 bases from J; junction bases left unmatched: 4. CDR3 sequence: CASSEGLAEYNEQFF. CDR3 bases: TGTGCCAGCAGTGAAGGTCTAGCGGAATACAATGAGCAGTTCTTC.

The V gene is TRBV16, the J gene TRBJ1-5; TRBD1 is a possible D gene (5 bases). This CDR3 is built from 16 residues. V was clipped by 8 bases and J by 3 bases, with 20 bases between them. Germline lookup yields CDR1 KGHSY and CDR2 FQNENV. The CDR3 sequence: CASATSPTTDNQPQHF. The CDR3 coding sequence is TGTGCCAGCGCCACATCCCCCACGACAGACAATCAGCCCCAGCATTTT.